This TCR beta chain was identified during a study of technical replicates of blood from several donors listed by TCRdb under 2017. The library was prepared using the immunoSEQ multiplex PCR assay. TCRdb's version of the immuneACCESS table is confined to in-frame rearrangements and falls short of the full clone set. An unresolved V gene accounts for under half of the shortfall where checked; the remainder is of unknown origin. The sample table records over 50,000 clones; about 90% of these occur just once. The top ten constitute around 5.1% of the sample. In regard to this clone: The antigen it binds to is not known. Base qualities are not provided; no much larger clone lies one nucleotide away.

The clonotype originates from a human donor in good health. Some clones in this sample may be carry-over from other donors' samples. Sequencing input: PBMCs.

The CDR3 is CASSPRDYYLEGTDTQYF. Here is the DNA: TGCGCCAGCAGCCCACGGGACTATTATCTAGAGGGCACAGATACGCAGTATTTT. The V gene is TRBV4-3 and the J gene is TRBJ2-3; 7 central nucleotides agree with TRBD2. Via the germline V gene, CDR1 is LGHNA and CDR2 YSLEER. V is pruned by 4 bases and J by 1 base, leaving 14 bases of the junction without a gene match. Taken from cysteine to phenylalanine, the CDR3 has 18 residues. Here the CDR3 DNA is all that survives: 54 bases in frame from base 1.